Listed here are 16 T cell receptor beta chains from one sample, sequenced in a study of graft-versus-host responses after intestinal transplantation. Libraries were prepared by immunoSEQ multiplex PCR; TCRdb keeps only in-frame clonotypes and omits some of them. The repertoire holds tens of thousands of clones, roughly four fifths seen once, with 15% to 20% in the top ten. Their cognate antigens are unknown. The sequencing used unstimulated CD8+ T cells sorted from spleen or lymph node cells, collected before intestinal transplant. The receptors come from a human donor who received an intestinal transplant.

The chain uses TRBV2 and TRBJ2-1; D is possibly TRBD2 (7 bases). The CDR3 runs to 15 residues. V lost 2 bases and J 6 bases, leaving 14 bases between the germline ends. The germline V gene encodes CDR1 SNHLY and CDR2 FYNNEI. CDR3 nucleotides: TGTGCCAGCAGTGAACTGGGGGGGCAGGGCAATGAGCAGTTCTTC. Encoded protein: CASSELGGQGNEQFF.

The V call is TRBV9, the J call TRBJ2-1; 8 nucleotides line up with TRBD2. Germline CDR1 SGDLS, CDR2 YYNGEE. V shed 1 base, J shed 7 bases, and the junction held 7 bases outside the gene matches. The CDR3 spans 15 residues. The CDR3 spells CASSVRQRELNEQFF. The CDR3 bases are TGTGCCAGCAGCGTAAGGCAGCGGGAGTTGAATGAGCAGTTCTTC.

The CDR3 here is CASSPLGRQASGQPQHF. In DNA form, the CDR3 reads TGTGCCAGCAGCCCCCTAGGTAGACAGGCCTCTGGGCAGCCCCAGCATTTT. The chain links TRBV6-8 to TRBJ1-5; D may be TRBD1 (6 bases). Germline V CDR1 and CDR2: MNHGY, SAAAGT. Trimming pared 6 bases from V and 7 bases from J, leaving 25 bases between. CDR3 length: 17 amino acids.

CDR3 protein: CASSVGPEHLSGNTIYF. DNA of the CDR3: TGTGCCAGCAGCGTAGGGCCCGAGCACCTCTCTGGAAACACCATATATTTT. The chain couples TRBV9 to TRBJ1-3; no clear D gene. Trimming stripped 0 bases from V and 0 bases from J, with 13 bases between. CDR3 length: 17 residues. Germline loops: CDR1 SGDLS, CDR2 YYNGEE.

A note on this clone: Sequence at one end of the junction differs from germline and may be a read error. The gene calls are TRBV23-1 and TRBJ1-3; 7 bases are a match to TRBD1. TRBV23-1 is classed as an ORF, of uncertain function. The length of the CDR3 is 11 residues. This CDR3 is CASSQLGRGDF. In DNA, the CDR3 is TGCGCCAGCAGTCAATTGGGCAGGGGGGATTTT.

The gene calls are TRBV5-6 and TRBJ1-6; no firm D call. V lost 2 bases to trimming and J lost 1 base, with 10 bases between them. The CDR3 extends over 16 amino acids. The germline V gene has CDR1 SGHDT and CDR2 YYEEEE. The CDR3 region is CASSLGPASYNSPLHF. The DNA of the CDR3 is TGTGCCAGCAGCTTAGGGCCAGCGTCCTATAATTCACCCCTCCACTTT.

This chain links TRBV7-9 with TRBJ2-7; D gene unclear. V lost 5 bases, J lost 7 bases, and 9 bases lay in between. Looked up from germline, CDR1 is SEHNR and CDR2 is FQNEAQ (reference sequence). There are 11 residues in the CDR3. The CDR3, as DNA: TGTGCCAGCAGCCCCTGGGGTGAGCAGTACTTC. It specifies CASSPWGEQYF.

The CDR3 here is CAISESIGGDGYTF. CDR3 coding DNA: TGTGCCATCAGTGAGTCGATCGGCGGAGATGGCTACACCTTC. The gene calls are TRBV10-3 and TRBJ1-2; D uncertain. Germline loops: CDR1 ENHRY, CDR2 SYGVKD. The CDR3 runs to 14 residues. V lost 0 bases, J lost 6 bases, and 11 bases lay in between.

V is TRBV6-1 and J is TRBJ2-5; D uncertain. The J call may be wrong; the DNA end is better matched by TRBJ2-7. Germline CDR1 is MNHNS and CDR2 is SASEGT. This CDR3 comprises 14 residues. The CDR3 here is CASSEPGLSYEQYF. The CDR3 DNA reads TGTGCCAGCAGTGAACCGGGCCTCTCCTACGAGCAGTACTTC.

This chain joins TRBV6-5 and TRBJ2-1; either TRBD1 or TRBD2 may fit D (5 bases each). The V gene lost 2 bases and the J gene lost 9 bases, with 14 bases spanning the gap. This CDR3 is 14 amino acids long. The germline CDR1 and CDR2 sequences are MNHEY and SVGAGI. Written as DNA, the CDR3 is TGTGCCAGCAGTTACGTGGGGGTCGCGACTGAGCAGTTCTTC. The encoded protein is CASSYVGVATEQFF.

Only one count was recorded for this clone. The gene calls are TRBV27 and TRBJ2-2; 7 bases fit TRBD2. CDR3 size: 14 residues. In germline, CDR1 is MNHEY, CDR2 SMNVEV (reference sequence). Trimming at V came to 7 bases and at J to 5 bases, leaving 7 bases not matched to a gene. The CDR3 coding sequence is TGTGCCAGCACCATGGTGGGGGGGACCGGGGAGCTGTTTTTT. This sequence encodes CASTMVGGTGELFF.

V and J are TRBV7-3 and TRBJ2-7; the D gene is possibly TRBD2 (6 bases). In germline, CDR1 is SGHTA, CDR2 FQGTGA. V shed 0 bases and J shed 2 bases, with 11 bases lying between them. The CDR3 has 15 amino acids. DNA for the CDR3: TGTGCCAGCAGCTTAACGATCGGGGGACCCTACGAGCAGTACTTC. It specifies CASSLTIGGPYEQYF.

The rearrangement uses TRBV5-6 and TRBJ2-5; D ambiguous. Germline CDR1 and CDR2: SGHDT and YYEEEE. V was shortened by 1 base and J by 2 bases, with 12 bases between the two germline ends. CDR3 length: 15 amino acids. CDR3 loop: CASSLNLDLQETQYF. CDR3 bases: TGTGCCAGCAGCTTGAATCTAGACTTACAAGAGACCCAGTACTTC.

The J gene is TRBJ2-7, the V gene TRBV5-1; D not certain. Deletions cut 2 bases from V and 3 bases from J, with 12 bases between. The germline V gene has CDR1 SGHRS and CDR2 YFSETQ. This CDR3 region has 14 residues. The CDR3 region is CASSLTQNYYEQYF. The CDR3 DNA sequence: TGCGCCAGCAGCTTAACCCAAAATTACTACGAGCAGTACTTC.

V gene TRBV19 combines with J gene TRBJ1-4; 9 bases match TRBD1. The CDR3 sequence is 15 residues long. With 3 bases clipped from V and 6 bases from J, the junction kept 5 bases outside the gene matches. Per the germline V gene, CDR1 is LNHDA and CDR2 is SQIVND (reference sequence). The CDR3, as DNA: TGTGCCAGTAGTATCATCGGGACAGGGTATGAAAAACTGTTTTTT. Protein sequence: CASSIIGTGYEKLFF.

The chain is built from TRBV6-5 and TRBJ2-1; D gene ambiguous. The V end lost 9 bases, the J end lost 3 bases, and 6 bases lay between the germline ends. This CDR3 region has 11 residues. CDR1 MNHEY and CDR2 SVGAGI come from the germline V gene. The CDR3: CARGDYNEQFF. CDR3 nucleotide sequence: TGTGCCAGGGGTGACTACAATGAGCAGTTCTTC.